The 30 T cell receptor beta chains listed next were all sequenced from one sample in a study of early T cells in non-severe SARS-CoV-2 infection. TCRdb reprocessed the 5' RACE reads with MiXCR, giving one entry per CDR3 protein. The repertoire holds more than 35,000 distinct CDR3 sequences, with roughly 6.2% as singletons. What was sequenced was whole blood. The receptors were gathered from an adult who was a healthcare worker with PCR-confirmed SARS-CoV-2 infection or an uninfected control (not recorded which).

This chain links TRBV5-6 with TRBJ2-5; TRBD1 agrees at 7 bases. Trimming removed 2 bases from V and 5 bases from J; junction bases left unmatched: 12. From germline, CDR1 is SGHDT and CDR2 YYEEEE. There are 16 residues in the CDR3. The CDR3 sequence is CASSLKGAQLKETQYF. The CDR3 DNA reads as TGTGCCAGCAGCTTAAAGGGGGCGCAGCTTAAGGAGACCCAGTACTTC.

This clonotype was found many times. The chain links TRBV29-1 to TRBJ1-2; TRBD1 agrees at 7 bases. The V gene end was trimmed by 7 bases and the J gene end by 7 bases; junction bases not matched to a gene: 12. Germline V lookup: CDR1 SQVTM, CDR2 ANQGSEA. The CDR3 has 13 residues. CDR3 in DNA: TGCAGCGGCGGGTTTGAGGGGGCTAGTGGCTACACCTTC. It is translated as CSGGFEGASGYTF.

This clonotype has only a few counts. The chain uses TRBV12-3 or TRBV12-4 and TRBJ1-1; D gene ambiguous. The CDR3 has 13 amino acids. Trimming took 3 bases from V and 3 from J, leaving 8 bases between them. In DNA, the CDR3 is TGTGCCAGCAGTTTGGGTGGGCACACTGAAGCTTTCTTT. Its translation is CASSLGGHTEAFF.

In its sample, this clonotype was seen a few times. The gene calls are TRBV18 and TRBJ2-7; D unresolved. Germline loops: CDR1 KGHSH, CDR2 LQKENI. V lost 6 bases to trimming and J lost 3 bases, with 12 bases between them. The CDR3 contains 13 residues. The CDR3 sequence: CASSPRQFYEQYF. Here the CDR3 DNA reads TGTGCCAGCTCGCCCCGACAATTCTACGAGCAGTACTTC.

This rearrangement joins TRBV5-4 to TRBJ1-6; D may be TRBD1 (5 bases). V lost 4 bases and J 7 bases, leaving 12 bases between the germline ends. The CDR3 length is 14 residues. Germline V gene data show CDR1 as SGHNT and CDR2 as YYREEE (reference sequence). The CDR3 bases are TGTGCCAGCAGCCTGGGGACTGTAAATTCACCCCTCCACTTT. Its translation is CASSLGTVNSPLHF.

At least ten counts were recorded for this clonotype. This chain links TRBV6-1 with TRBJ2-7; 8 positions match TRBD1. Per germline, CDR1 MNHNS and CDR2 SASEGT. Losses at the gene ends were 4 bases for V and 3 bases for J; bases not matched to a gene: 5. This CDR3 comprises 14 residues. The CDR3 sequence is CASSVVGQGYEQYF. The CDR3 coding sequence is TGTGCCAGCAGTGTGGTAGGACAGGGCTACGAGCAGTACTTC.

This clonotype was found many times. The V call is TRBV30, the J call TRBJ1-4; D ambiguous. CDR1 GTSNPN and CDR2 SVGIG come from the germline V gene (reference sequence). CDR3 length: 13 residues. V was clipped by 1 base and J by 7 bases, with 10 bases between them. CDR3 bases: TGTGCCTGGAGTGGGGTGGTGACTGAAAAACTGTTTTTT. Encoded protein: CAWSGVVTEKLFF.

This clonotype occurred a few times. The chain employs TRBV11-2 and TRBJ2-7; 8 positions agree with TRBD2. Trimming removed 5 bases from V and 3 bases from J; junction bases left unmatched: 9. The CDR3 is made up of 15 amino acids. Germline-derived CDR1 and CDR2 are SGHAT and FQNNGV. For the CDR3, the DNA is TGTGCCAGCAGCCATAGCGGGAATAGGAACTACGAGCAGTACTTC. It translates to CASSHSGNRNYEQYF.

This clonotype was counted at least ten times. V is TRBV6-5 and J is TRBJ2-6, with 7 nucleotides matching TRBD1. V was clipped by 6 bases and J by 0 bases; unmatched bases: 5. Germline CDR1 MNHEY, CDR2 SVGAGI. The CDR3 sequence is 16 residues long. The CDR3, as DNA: TGTGCCAGCAGAGCGACAGGGAACTCTGGGGCCAACGTCCTGACTTTC. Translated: CASRATGNSGANVLTF.

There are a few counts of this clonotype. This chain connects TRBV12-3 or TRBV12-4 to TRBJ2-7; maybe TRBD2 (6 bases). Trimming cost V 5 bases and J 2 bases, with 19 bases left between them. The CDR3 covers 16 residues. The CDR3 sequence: CASSPMGPGEAYEQYF. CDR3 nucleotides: TGTGCCAGCAGTCCTATGGGGCCGGGGGAGGCCTACGAGCAGTACTTC.

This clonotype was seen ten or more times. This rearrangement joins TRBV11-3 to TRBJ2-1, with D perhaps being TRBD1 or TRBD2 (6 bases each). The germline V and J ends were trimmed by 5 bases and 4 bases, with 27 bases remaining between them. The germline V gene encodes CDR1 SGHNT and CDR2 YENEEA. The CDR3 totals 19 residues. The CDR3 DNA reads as TGTGCCAGCAGCACAAGCGTGGTTAGCGTGCAAGGGGGGTACAATGAGCAGTTCTTC. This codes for CASSTSVVSVQGGYNEQFF.

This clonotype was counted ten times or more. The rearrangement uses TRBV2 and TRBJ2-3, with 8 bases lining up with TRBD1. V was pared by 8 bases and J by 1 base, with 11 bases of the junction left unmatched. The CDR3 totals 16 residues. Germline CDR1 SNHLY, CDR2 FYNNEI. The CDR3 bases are TGTGCCAGCGAGGGGAGGACAGGGAAGGGCACAGATACGCAGTATTTT. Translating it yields CASEGRTGKGTDTQYF. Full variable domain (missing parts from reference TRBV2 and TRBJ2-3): EPEVTQTPSHQVTQMGQEVILRCVPISNHLYFYWYRQILGQKVEFLVSFYNNEISEKSEIFDDQFSVERPDGSNFTLKIRSTKLEDSAMYFCASEGRTGKGTDTQYFGPGTRLTVL.

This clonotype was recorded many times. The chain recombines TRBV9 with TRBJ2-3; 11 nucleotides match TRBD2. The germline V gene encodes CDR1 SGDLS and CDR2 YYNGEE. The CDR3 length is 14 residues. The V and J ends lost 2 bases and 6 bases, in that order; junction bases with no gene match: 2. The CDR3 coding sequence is TGTGCCAGCAGCGTTACTAGCGGGGGTGATACGCAGTATTTT. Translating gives CASSVTSGGDTQYF.

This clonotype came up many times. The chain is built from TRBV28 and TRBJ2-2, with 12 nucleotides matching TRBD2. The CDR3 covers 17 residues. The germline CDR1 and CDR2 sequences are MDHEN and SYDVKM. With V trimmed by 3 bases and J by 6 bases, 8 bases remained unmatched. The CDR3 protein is CASSLSLAGGPAGELFF. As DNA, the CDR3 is TGTGCCAGCAGTTTGTCCCTAGCGGGAGGGCCGGCCGGGGAGCTGTTTTTT.

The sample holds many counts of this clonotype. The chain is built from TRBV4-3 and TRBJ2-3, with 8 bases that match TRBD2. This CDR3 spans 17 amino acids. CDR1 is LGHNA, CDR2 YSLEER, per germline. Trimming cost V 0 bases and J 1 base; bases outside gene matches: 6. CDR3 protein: CASSQDVAGGRTDTQYF. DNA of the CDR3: TGCGCCAGCAGCCAAGATGTGGCGGGGGGTCGCACAGATACGCAGTATTTT.

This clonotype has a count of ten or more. The CDR3 coding sequence is TGTGCCAGCAGCTTAGCTCTATTCCGCGACGAGCAGTACTTC. Its translation: CASSLALFRDEQYF. J is TRBJ2-7 and V is TRBV7-2; the D is unclear. Germline CDR1 is SGHTA and CDR2 is FQGNSA. Trimming removed 0 bases from V and 5 bases from J, with 11 bases in between. This CDR3 region has 14 residues.

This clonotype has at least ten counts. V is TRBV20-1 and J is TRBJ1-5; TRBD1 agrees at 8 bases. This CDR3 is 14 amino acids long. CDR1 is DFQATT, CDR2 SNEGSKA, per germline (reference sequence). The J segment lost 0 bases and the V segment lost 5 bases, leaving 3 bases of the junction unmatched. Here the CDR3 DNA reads TGCAGTGCTGGGACAGGAACTAGCAATCAGCCCCAGCATTTT. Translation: CSAGTGTSNQPQHF.

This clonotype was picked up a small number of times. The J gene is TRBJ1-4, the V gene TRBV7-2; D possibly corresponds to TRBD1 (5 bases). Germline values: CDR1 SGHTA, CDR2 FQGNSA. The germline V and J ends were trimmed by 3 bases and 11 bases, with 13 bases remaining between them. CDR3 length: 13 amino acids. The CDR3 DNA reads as TGTGCCAGCAGCTTGTTTGGGGAGGGGAAACTGTTTTTT. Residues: CASSLFGEGKLFF.

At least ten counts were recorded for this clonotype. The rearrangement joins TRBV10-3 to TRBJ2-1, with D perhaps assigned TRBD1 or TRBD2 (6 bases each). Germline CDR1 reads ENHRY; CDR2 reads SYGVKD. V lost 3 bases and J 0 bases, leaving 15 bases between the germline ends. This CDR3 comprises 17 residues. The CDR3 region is CAISDLGGGSSYNEQFF. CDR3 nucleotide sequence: TGTGCCATCAGTGACCTTGGAGGGGGGAGCTCCTACAATGAGCAGTTCTTC.

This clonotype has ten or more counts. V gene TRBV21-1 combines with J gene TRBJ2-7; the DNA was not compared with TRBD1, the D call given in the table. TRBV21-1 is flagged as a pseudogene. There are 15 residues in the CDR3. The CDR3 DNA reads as TGTGCCAGCACCCTTCCGGGACAGAGCTCCTACGAGCAGTACTTC. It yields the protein CASTLPGQSSYEQYF.

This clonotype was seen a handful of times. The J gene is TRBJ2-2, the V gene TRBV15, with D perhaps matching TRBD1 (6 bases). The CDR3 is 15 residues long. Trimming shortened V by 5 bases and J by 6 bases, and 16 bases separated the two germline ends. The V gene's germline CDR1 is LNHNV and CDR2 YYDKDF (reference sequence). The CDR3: CATSPQRGIAGELFF. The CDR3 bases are TGTGCCACCAGCCCCCAGAGGGGGATCGCCGGGGAGCTGTTTTTT.

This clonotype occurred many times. The CDR3 DNA reads as TGTGCCAGCAGAAGAGGACTAGAAGGTTTCGATGAGCAGTTCTTC. This translates into CASRRGLEGFDEQFF. The chain joins TRBV3-1 to TRBJ2-1; 7 bases match TRBD2. J gave up 8 bases and V 6 bases, and 13 bases lay outside the gene matches. The CDR3 has 15 amino acids. Germline loops: CDR1 LGHDT, CDR2 YNNKEL (reference sequence).

This CDR3 is CASSPWGRENTEAFF. The DNA for the CDR3 is TGTGCCAGCAGTCCCTGGGGCAGGGAGAACACTGAAGCTTTCTTT. V and J are TRBV6-6 and TRBJ1-1; perhaps TRBD1 as D (5 bases). This CDR3 contains 15 residues. Trimming removed 5 bases from V and 1 base from J, with 14 bases in between. Per the germline V gene, CDR1 is MNHNY and CDR2 is SVGAGI (reference sequence).

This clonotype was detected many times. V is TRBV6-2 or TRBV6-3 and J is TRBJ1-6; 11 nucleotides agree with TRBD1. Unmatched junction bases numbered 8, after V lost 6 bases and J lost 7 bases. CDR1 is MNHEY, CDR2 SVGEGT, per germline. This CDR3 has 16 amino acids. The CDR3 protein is CASSSGQGDLNSPLHF. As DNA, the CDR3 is TGTGCCAGCAGCTCGGGACAGGGGGACCTGAATTCACCCCTCCACTTT.

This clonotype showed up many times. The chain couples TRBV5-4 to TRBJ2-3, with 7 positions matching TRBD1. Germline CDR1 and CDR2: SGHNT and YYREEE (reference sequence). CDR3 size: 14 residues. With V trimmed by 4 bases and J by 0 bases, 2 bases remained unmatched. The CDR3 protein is CASSLQGSTDTQYF. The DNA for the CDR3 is TGTGCCAGCAGCCTACAGGGGAGCACAGATACGCAGTATTTT.

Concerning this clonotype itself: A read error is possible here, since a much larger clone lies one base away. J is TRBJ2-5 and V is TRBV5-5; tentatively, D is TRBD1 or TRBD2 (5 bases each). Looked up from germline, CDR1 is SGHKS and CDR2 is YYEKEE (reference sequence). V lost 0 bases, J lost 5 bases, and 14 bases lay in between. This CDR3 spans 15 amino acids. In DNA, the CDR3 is TGTGCCAGCAGCTTGGCAGTGGGAGCAGGGGAGACCCAGTACTTC. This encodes CASSLAVGAGETQYF.

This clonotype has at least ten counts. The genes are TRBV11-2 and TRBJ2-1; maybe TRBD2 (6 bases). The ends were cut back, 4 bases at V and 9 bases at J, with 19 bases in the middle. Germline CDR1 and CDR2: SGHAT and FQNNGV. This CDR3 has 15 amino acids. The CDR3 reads CASSSGLHGSGEQFF. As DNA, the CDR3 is TGTGCCAGCAGCTCGGGACTCCACGGCAGTGGTGAGCAGTTCTTC.

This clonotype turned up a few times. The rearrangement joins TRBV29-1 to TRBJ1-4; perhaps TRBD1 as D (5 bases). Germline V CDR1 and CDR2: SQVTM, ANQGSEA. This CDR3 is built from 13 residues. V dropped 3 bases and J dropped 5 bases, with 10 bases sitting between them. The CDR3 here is CSVEGQANEKLFF. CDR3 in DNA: TGCAGCGTTGAGGGGCAGGCGAATGAAAAACTGTTTTTT.

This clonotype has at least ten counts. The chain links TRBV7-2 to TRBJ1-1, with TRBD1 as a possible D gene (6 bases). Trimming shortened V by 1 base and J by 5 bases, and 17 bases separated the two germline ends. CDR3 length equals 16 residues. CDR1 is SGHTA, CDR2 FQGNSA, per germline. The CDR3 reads CASSLGLYGRGTEAFF. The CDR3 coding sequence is TGTGCCAGCAGCTTAGGGCTATACGGGAGGGGGACTGAAGCTTTCTTT.

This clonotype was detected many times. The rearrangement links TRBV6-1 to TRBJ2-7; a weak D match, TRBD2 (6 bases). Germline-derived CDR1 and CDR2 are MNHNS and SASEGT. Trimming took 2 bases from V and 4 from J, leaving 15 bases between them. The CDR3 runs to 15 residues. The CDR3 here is CASSERRLGGYEQYF. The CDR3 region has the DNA TGTGCCAGCAGTGAAAGAAGGTTGGGGGGTTACGAGCAGTACTTC.